Below are 30 T cell receptor beta chains sequenced from a single sample in a study of blood T cell repertoires in COVID-19. Data came from immunoSEQ multiplex PCR; TCRdb stores just in-frame clones and leaves some out. Among nearly 45,000 clones listed, around 84% were seen once. The sequenced material came from peripheral blood. Source of these receptors: a human donor in a cohort sampled during active COVID-19.

This clone was counted only a few times. Sequence at one end of the junction differs from germline and may be a read error. DNA for the CDR3: TGTGCCAGCAGCCCCACCCAGACTAGCGGGGAGCTCTTC. Protein sequence: CASSPTQTSGELF. The chain carries TRBV6-2 or TRBV6-3 and TRBJ2-1; 11 bases agree with TRBD2. Germline CDR1 MNHEY, CDR2 SVGEGT. This CDR3 comprises 13 residues.

This clone was counted only a few times. The chain uses TRBV10-3 and TRBJ1-1, with D possibly TRBD1 on 5 matching bases. Germline CDR1 is ENHRY and CDR2 is SYGVKD. Trimming removed 3 bases at V and 7 bases at J, with 12 bases between. The CDR3 contains 13 residues. In nucleotides, the CDR3 is TGTGCCATCAGTGAAATGGGGCACGATGAAGCTTTCTTT. Protein: CAISEMGHDEAFF.

This clone was detected once. The rearrangement joins TRBV28 to TRBJ1-5; D gene uncertain. CDR1 MDHEN and CDR2 SYDVKM come from the germline V gene. The CDR3 contains 14 residues. V was shortened by 2 bases and J by 4 bases, with 9 bases between the two germline ends. CDR3 residues: CASSLETENQPQHF. CDR3 in DNA: TGTGCCAGCAGTTTAGAAACAGAAAATCAGCCCCAGCATTTT.

This chain joins TRBV11-2 and TRBJ1-1; the D gene is possibly TRBD1 (5 bases). CDR3 length: 14 amino acids. V was shortened by 5 bases and J by 0 bases, with 10 bases between the two germline ends. CDR1 is SGHAT and CDR2 is FQNNGV in the germline V gene. CDR3 DNA: TGTGCCAGCAGCAAGCAGGGAATGAACACTGAAGCTTTCTTT. It codes for CASSKQGMNTEAFF. The full variable domain, in which reference TRBV11-2 and TRBJ1-1 provide the parts outside the CDR3, is EAGVAQSPRYKIIEKRQSVAFWCNPISGHATLYWYQQILGQGPKLLIQFQNNGVVDDSQLPKDRFSAERLKGVDSTLKIQPAKLEDSAVYLCASSKQGMNTEAFFGQGTRLTVV.

The V gene is TRBV28, the J gene TRBJ2-2, with D possibly being TRBD2 (7 bases). The CDR3 has 15 amino acids. The germline V gene has CDR1 MDHEN and CDR2 SYDVKM. V lost 6 bases, J lost 4 bases, and 15 bases lay in between. CDR3 coding DNA: TGTGCCAGCAGAGACCGGGGGGCCCGCACCGGGGAGCTGTTTTTT. Residues: CASRDRGARTGELFF.

CDR3: CASSLRPGGDQPQHF. The CDR3 nucleotides are TGTGCCAGCAGTTTACGTCCGGGAGGGGATCAGCCCCAGCATTTT. The V and J genes are TRBV27 and TRBJ1-5, with D perhaps TRBD1 (5 bases). The CDR3 totals 15 residues. Germline CDR1 MNHEY, CDR2 SMNVEV (reference sequence). Trimming stripped 2 bases from V and 5 bases from J, with 13 bases between.

This clone was picked up a small number of times. The chain joins TRBV30 to TRBJ1-5; TRBD1 is a possible D gene (6 bases). Germline-derived CDR1 and CDR2 are GTSNPN and SVGIG (reference sequence). The V and J ends lost 1 base and 5 bases respectively, with 9 bases between them. The CDR3 length is 13 residues. The CDR3 DNA is TGTGCCTGGAGTGGGACAGCTCATCAGCCCCAGCATTTT. Protein: CAWSGTAHQPQHF.

J is TRBJ1-1 and V is TRBV7-2, with 11 bases identical to TRBD1. Germline values: CDR1 SGHTA, CDR2 FQGNSA. V shed 1 base, J shed 4 bases, and the junction held 2 bases outside the gene matches. CDR3 length: 15 amino acids. This CDR3 reads CASSLGGQGGTEAFF. CDR3 coding DNA: TGTGCCAGCAGCTTAGGGGGACAGGGGGGCACTGAAGCTTTCTTT. Based on the CDR3 plus reference TRBV7-2 and TRBJ1-1, the full variable domain is GAGVSQSPSNKVTEKGKDVELRCDPISGHTALYWYRQSLGQGLEFLIYFQGNSAPDKSGLPSDRFSAERTGGSVSTLTIQRTQQEDSAVYLCASSLGGQGGTEAFFGQGTRLTVV.

This clone came up once. The chain links TRBV6-5 to TRBJ2-5, with D uncertain. CDR1 is MNHEY, CDR2 SVGAGI, per germline. Trimming shortened V by 0 bases and J by 5 bases, and 7 bases separated the two germline ends. The CDR3 extends over 13 amino acids. In DNA form, the CDR3 reads TGTGCCAGCAGTTACTCGCACTGGGAGACCCAGTACTTC. Its protein product is CASSYSHWETQYF.

This chain uses TRBV10-2 with TRBJ1-4; 8 nucleotides agree with TRBD1. Germline V lookup: CDR1 WSHSY, CDR2 SAAADI. The V gene end was trimmed by 3 bases and the J gene end by 7 bases; junction bases not matched to a gene: 7. The CDR3 length is 15 residues. In DNA, the CDR3 is TGCGCCAGCAGTGACCCGAGGACAGGGAGTGAAAAACTGTTTTTT. Translation gives CASSDPRTGSEKLFF.

The rearrangement joins TRBV7-6 to TRBJ2-2; 11 nucleotides match TRBD2. Germline CDR1 SGHVS, CDR2 FNYEAQ. V lost 4 bases to trimming and J lost 1 base; unmatched junction nucleotides: 8. This CDR3 region has 18 residues. CDR3 in DNA: TGTGCCAGCAGCTCCCGGGGTAGCGGGGGGGAGAACACCGGGGAGCTGTTTTTT. It yields the protein CASSSRGSGGENTGELFF.

The J gene is TRBJ2-3, the V gene TRBV9; D call uncertain. V was clipped by 5 bases and J by 4 bases, with 8 bases between them. Germline V gene lookup returns CDR1 SGDLS and CDR2 YYNGEE. This CDR3 comprises 12 residues. CDR3 residues: CASSSAADTQYF. CDR3 DNA: TGTGCCAGCAGTTCGGCGGCAGATACGCAGTATTTT.

A single count supports this clone. The rearrangement uses TRBV15 and TRBJ1-4; D possibly corresponds to TRBD1 (6 bases). In germline, CDR1 is LNHNV, CDR2 YYDKDF (reference sequence). The CDR3 totals 14 residues. V shed 2 bases and J shed 9 bases, with 13 bases lying between them. CDR3 nucleotide sequence: TGTGCCACCAGCAGAAGCACTCAGGGGCAAAAACTGTTTTTT. It is translated as CATSRSTQGQKLFF.

The V call is TRBV6-5, the J call TRBJ2-2; perhaps TRBD2 as D (5 bases). CDR1 and CDR2 from the germline V gene are MNHEY and SVGAGI. The CDR3 extends over 13 amino acids. V was pared by 1 base and J by 6 bases, with 6 bases between. The CDR3 sequence is CASSYLRAGELFF. The CDR3 coding sequence is TGTGCCAGCAGTTACTTGCGGGCCGGGGAGCTGTTTTTT.

The chain employs TRBV19 and TRBJ1-1, with D tentatively TRBD1 (6 bases). In germline, CDR1 is LNHDA, CDR2 SQIVND (reference sequence). V was shortened by 8 bases and J by 5 bases, with 15 bases between the two germline ends. This CDR3 comprises 13 residues. CDR3 sequence reads: CASGPTGWTEAFF. The CDR3 nucleotides read TGTGCCAGTGGCCCCACAGGGTGGACTGAAGCTTTCTTT.

The chain recombines TRBV19 with TRBJ1-5, with D maybe TRBD1 (6 bases). Germline loops: CDR1 LNHDA, CDR2 SQIVND (reference sequence). CDR3 length: 15 residues. V lost 5 bases and J 0 bases, leaving 11 bases between the germline ends. This chain's CDR3 is CASSANRVSNQPQHF. CDR3 sequence (DNA): TGTGCCAGTAGTGCCAACAGGGTTAGCAATCAGCCCCAGCATTTT.

CDR3 in amino acids: CAIKGLAGGPNEQFF. The CDR3 DNA reads TGTGCCATCAAAGGACTAGCGGGGGGGCCCAATGAGCAGTTCTTC. The chain is built from TRBV10-3 and TRBJ2-1, with TRBD2 identical over 15 bases. The CDR3 length is 15 residues. The V gene end was trimmed by 7 bases and the J gene end by 6 bases; junction bases not matched to a gene: 4. Germline V CDR1 and CDR2: ENHRY, SYGVKD.

In this sample, this clone turned up once. V usage is TRBV15 and J usage is TRBJ2-1, with a possible D match to TRBD1 (6 bases). This CDR3 is built from 15 residues. Germline V gene lookup returns CDR1 LNHNV and CDR2 YYDKDF (reference sequence). V lost 3 bases, J lost 2 bases, and 11 bases lay in between. This CDR3 is CATSSTGQAYNEQFF. The CDR3 region has the DNA TGTGCCACCAGCAGTACGGGACAAGCCTACAATGAGCAGTTCTTC. Combining the CDR3 with reference TRBV15 and TRBJ2-1 gives the whole variable domain DAMVIQNPRYQVTQFGKPVTLSCSQTLNHNVMYWYQQKSSQAPKLLFHYYDKDFNNEADTPDNFQSRRPNTSFCFLDIRSPGLGDTAMYLCATSSTGQAYNEQFFGPGTRLTVL.

This chain joins TRBV7-9 and TRBJ2-7; perhaps TRBD2 as D (6 bases). V was shortened by 7 bases and J by 2 bases, with 9 bases between the two germline ends. CDR1 is SEHNR and CDR2 is FQNEAQ in the germline V gene (reference sequence). The CDR3 length is 12 residues. The chain's CDR3 is CASTRETYEQYF. The DNA of the CDR3 is TGTGCCAGCACCCGGGAGACCTACGAGCAGTACTTC.

This chain uses TRBV11-3 with TRBJ2-3, with D tentatively TRBD2 (6 bases). The V and J ends lost 4 bases and 8 bases respectively, with 13 bases between them. Germline V gives CDR1 SGHNT, CDR2 YENEEA. The CDR3 covers 13 residues. CDR3 loop: CASSSGTGSTQYF. The DNA of the CDR3 is TGTGCCAGCAGCTCCGGGACTGGAAGTACGCAGTATTTT. Full variable domain (remainder filled in from reference TRBV11-3 and TRBJ2-3): EAGVVQSPRYKIIEKKQPVAFWCNPISGHNTLYWYLQNLGQGPELLIRYENEEAVDDSQLPKDRFSAERLKGVDSTLKIQPAELGDSAVYLCASSSGTGSTQYFGPGTRLTVL.

As DNA, the CDR3 is TGTGCCAGTAGTAGGGCAGGCCCTGAAGCTTTCTTT. Translated, it gives CASSRAGPEAFF. This rearrangement joins TRBV19 to TRBJ1-1, with no clear D. V gave up 4 bases and J gave up 6 bases, with 9 bases separating them. This CDR3 spans 12 amino acids. Germline V CDR1 and CDR2: LNHDA, SQIVND (reference sequence).

This chain joins TRBV7-9 and TRBJ1-1, with TRBD1 matching 7 bases. CDR3 length equals 15 residues. The ends lost 3 bases at V and 6 bases at J; junction bases unmatched: 10. Germline CDR1 is SEHNR and CDR2 is FQNEAQ (reference sequence). CDR3: CASSFLVQGSPEAFF. CDR3 coding DNA: TGTGCCAGCAGCTTTTTGGTACAGGGGTCTCCTGAAGCTTTCTTT.

The chain uses TRBV11-2 and TRBJ2-3; 12 positions match TRBD2. This CDR3 is 17 amino acids long. Germline CDR1 SGHAT, CDR2 FQNNGV. With 3 bases clipped from V and 4 bases from J, the junction kept 8 bases outside the gene matches. The CDR3, as DNA: TGTGCCAGCAGCTTGGGGCTAGCGGGGGGGCAATCAGATACGCAGTATTTT. This sequence encodes CASSLGLAGGQSDTQYF.

J is TRBJ1-4 and V is TRBV18; the D is unclear. The CDR3 has 18 residues. Looked up from germline, CDR1 is KGHSH and CDR2 is LQKENI. V lost 1 base and J lost 2, with 17 bases in between. The CDR3 bases are TGTGCCAGCTCACCACGAGAGGGAGGGCGGTCCACTAATGAAAAACTGTTTTTT. Translation: CASSPREGGRSTNEKLFF.

This clone has just one count. V usage is TRBV3-1 (or the pseudogene TRBV3-2) and J usage is TRBJ2-1; D is unresolved. CDR3 length: 13 residues. CDR1 and CDR2 (germline): LGHDT, YNNKEL (reference sequence). The V end lost 3 bases, the J end lost 10 bases, and 13 bases lay between the germline ends. CDR3 protein: CASSQFVRAEQFF. The CDR3 bases are TGTGCCAGCAGCCAGTTCGTTCGAGCGGAGCAGTTCTTC.

This chain joins TRBV11-2 and TRBJ1-6; D is perhaps TRBD1 (6 bases). V lost 1 base and J lost 8, with 9 bases in between. Germline V gene sequence: CDR1 SGHAT, CDR2 FQNNGV. The CDR3 spans 14 residues. The CDR3 loop reads CASSLGTEHSPLHF. The CDR3 DNA follows: TGTGCCAGCAGCTTAGGGACAGAACATTCACCCCTCCACTTT. Looking up the rest from reference TRBV11-2 and TRBJ1-6 gives the full variable domain: EAGVAQSPRYKIIEKRQSVAFWCNPISGHATLYWYQQILGQGPKLLIQFQNNGVVDDSQLPKDRFSAERLKGVDSTLKIQPAKLEDSAVYLCASSLGTEHSPLHFGNGTRLTVT.

This clone is a singleton in its sample. V gene TRBV3-1 (or the pseudogene TRBV3-2) combines with J gene TRBJ1-2; a weak D match, TRBD1 (5 bases). Between the trimmed V and J ends, which lost 1 base and 8 bases, there was a span of 11 bases. Germline V CDR1 and CDR2: LGHDT, YNNKEL (reference sequence). This CDR3 is built from 13 residues. Here the CDR3 DNA reads TGTGCCAGCAGCCAAGGCGGGGGTAAGGGCTACACCTTC. Amino acids: CASSQGGGKGYTF.

The chain carries TRBV29-1 and TRBJ1-1, with D possibly matching TRBD1 (6 bases). V gave up 4 bases and J gave up 1 base, with 10 bases separating them. The germline CDR1 and CDR2 sequences are SQVTM and ANQGSEA. This CDR3 contains 13 residues. The CDR3 reads CSVVHRENTEAFF. Written as DNA, the CDR3 is TGCAGCGTTGTACACAGGGAGAACACTGAAGCTTTCTTT.

V gene TRBV7-2 combines with J gene TRBJ2-5; 8 positions agree with TRBD2. This CDR3 has 17 amino acids. V shed 5 bases and J 14 bases; nucleotides not matched to a gene: 25. The germline V gene encodes CDR1 SGHTA and CDR2 FQGNSA. The CDR3 nucleotides are TGTGCCAGCAGCCGGGGGCGTTCGGGACTAGATAGTACCTACCGTTACTTC. As protein: CASSRGRSGLDSTYRYF.

This sequence joins TRBV5-5 and TRBJ2-2, with D tentatively TRBD1 (6 bases). From germline, CDR1 is SGHKS and CDR2 YYEKEE (reference sequence). Trimming took off 6 bases at V and 1 base at J, with 10 bases between the two ends. The CDR3 is 14 residues long. The CDR3 coding sequence is TGTGCCAGCAACTCGGACAGGAACACCGGGGAGCTGTTTTTT. It yields the protein CASNSDRNTGELFF.